Listed below are T cell receptor beta chains from one sample, sequenced in a study of OX40 agonist ivuxolimab in advanced cancers. Profiling relied on immunoSEQ multiplex PCR, and the TCRdb table lists in-frame clones only, not all of them. The data contain about 77,000 clones, roughly 80% of them singletons. The specimen comprised CD4+ or CD8+ T cells sorted from blood, sampled in a trial of the OX40 agonist ivuxolimab. These receptors originate from an adult with an advanced solid tumor such as melanoma, head and neck, liver or kidney cancer. The CDR3 runs from the conserved cysteine through the conserved F or W. D genes are given only for firm matches. Only some rows state a clone size, as once, few, many or a class for expanded clones.

CASSPDSGRAGPTDTQYF TGTGCCAGCTCACCGGATAGCGGGAGGGCCGGCCCCACAGATACGCAGTATTTT TRBD2 TRBJ2-3 TRBV18 NA
CASRPTGGGSGYTF TGTGCCAGCAGACCCACAGGGGGCGGGTCTGGCTACACCTTC TRBD1 TRBJ1-2 TRBV6-5 NA
CASGLTSGATQYF TGTGCTAGTGGTTTGACTAGTGGGGCGACCCAGTACTTC NA TRBJ2-5 TRBV12-5 NA
CASSPLTPSGDTIYF TGCGCCAGCAGTCCTCTTACCCCCTCGGGAGACACCATATATTTT NA TRBJ1-3 TRBV5-1 NA
CASSLPQGGWGQETQYF TGTGCCAGCAGCTTACCACAGGGGGGGTGGGGCCAAGAGACCCAGTACTTC NA TRBJ2-5 TRBV7-6 NA
CASSPQGAGIYETQYF TGTGCCAGCAGCCCTCAGGGGGCGGGGATCTACGAGACCCAGTACTTC TRBD1 TRBJ2-5 TRBV11-1 NA
CASRTGPYEQYF TGTGCCAGCAGGACAGGGCCCTACGAGCAGTACTTC TRBD1 TRBJ2-7 TRBV6-1 NA
CASRGETGGSYGYTF TGTGCCAGCAGGGGAGAGACAGGGGGCTCCTATGGCTACACCTTC TRBD1 TRBJ1-2 TRBV9 few
CASSFFRGDRLNIQYF TGTGCCAGCAGCTTCTTCAGGGGGGATCGTTTGAACATTCAGTACTTC NA TRBJ2-4 TRBV5-6 NA
CASSLEQNYEQYF TGTGCCAGCAGCTTAGAACAGAACTACGAGCAGTACTTC NA TRBJ2-7 TRBV7-9 few
CASSLVSAGPNGGEQFF TGCGCCAGCAGCTTGGTGTCGGCAGGACCAAATGGTGGTGAGCAGTTCTTC NA TRBJ2-1 TRBV5-1 NA
CASSILGHNYEQYF TGTGCCAGCAGCATCTTGGGCCACAACTACGAGCAGTACTTC NA TRBJ2-7 TRBV5-6 NA
CASSPGQAETQYF TGTGCCAGTAGTCCTGGACAAGCGGAGACCCAGTACTTC NA TRBJ2-5 TRBV19 NA
CSAGRPDTQYF TGCAGTGCTGGAAGGCCGGATACGCAGTATTTT NA TRBJ2-3 TRBV20-1 NA
CASSPYGGASNQPQHF TGCGCCAGCAGCCCCTACGGAGGGGCGAGCAATCAGCCCCAGCATTTT NA TRBJ1-5 TRBV5-1 NA
CASSYSNYGYTF TGTGCCAGTAGTTACTCAAACTATGGCTACACCTTC NA TRBJ1-2 TRBV19 NA
CASSLVGEQYF TGTGCCAGCAGCTTAGTCGGCGAGCAGTACTTC NA TRBJ2-7 TRBV7-2 NA
CASSRAGWNYGYTF TGTGCCAGCAGCAGGGCTGGCTGGAACTATGGCTACACCTTC NA TRBJ1-2 TRBV6-6 NA
CASSQASGVAAGYTF TGCGCCAGCAGCCAAGCATCAGGGGTAGCGGCTGGCTACACCTTC NA TRBJ1-2 TRBV4-1 NA
CASSGSGGADTQYF TGTGCCAGCAGTGGTAGCGGGGGGGCCGATACGCAGTATTTT TRBD2 TRBJ2-3 TRBV6-1 NA
CASSKGLAGTNTGELFF TGTGCCAGCAGCAAGGGACTAGCGGGTACGAACACCGGGGAGCTGTTTTTT TRBD2 TRBJ2-2 TRBV7-6 NA
CASRKEGRGGQGYTF TGTGCCAGCAGGAAGGAGGGTCGGGGGGGCCAAGGCTACACCTTC NA TRBJ1-2 TRBV2 NA
CSASQFYEQYF TGCAGTGCTAGCCAGTTCTACGAGCAGTACTTC NA TRBJ2-7 TRBV20-1 NA
CASSPPGTGGYSPLHF TGTGCCAGCAGCCCGCCCGGGACAGGGGGCTATTCACCCCTCCACTTT TRBD1 TRBJ1-6 TRBV9 NA
CSVEGTSGEGTGEQYF TGCAGCGTTGAAGGGACGTCGGGGGAGGGGACCGGCGAGCAGTACTTC TRBD2 TRBJ2-7 TRBV29-1 NA
CASSSPDLPNYGYTF TGTGCCAGCAGTTCTCCTGATCTCCCTAACTATGGCTACACCTTC NA TRBJ1-2 TRBV2 few
CASRHGGHLDYGYTF TGTGCCAGCAGACACGGTGGTCACCTCGACTATGGCTACACCTTC NA TRBJ1-2 TRBV6-6 medium-sized
CASSFWDRGSGANVLTF TGTGCCAGCAGCTTCTGGGACAGGGGATCTGGGGCCAACGTCCTGACTTTC TRBD1 TRBJ2-6 TRBV7-9 few
CASSRQGAETQYF TGTGCCAGCAGCCGACAGGGTGCGGAGACCCAGTACTTC TRBD1 TRBJ2-5 TRBV7-2 NA
CASSLRTGDYEQYF TGCGCCAGCAGCTTGAGGACAGGTGACTACGAGCAGTACTTC TRBD1 TRBJ2-7 TRBV5-1 NA
CATAQGRSGGEKLFF TGTGCCACGGCCCAAGGACGGTCTGGGGGCGAAAAACTGTTTTTT NA TRBJ1-4 TRBV15 NA
CASSLDDREDYGYTF TGCGCCAGCAGCTTGGACGACAGGGAGGACTATGGCTACACCTTC TRBD1 TRBJ1-2 TRBV5-1 NA
CASSLSAGAGGELFF TGTGCCAGCAGCTTATCGGCGGGAGCGGGGGGGGAGCTGTTTTTT TRBD2 TRBJ2-2 TRBV7-2 NA
CASSLTNRAEQFF TGTGCCAGCAGCTTAACGAACAGAGCTGAGCAGTTCTTC NA TRBJ2-1 TRBV7-3 once
CALNGGNGYTF TGTGCCCTTAACGGGGGAAATGGCTACACCTTC NA TRBJ1-2 TRBV30 once
CASNSQGTLNTEAFF TGTGCCAGTAACTCGCAGGGGACCCTTAACACTGAAGCTTTCTTT NA TRBJ1-1 TRBV19 once
CASSRSTEETQYF TGTGCCAGCAGCCGCTCGACAGAAGAGACCCAGTACTTC NA TRBJ2-5 TRBV7-3 NA
CASSPQGLSLSGNTIYF TGTGCCAGCTCGCCCCAAGGACTAAGCCTCTCTGGAAACACCATATATTTT NA TRBJ1-3 TRBV7-9 few
CASSILAGVNEQFF TGTGCCAGTAGTATACTAGCGGGAGTGAATGAGCAGTTCTTC TRBD2 TRBJ2-1 TRBV19 NA
CASSVATGAQYEQYF TGTGCCAGCAGCGTAGCGACGGGGGCCCAGTACGAGCAGTACTTC NA TRBJ2-7 TRBV9 NA